This is a list of T cell receptor beta chains from one sample in a study. TCRdb called the 5' RACE reads again in MiXCR, with one record for every CDR3 protein. The table lists about 57,000 distinct CDR3 sequences, around 26% of them singletons, with about 3% in the top ten. Sequenced: tumor-infiltrating memory CD4+ T cells sorted from the breast tumor. These receptors all come from a female donor with breast cancer. Each CDR3 is given with its conserved first and last residue. Each record gives: D gene, V gene, clone size, J gene, CDR3 protein, CDR3 DNA. A D gene is named only where the DNA matches it firmly. The size entry is marked missing in some rows and otherwise reads once, few, many or a size class.

D: -
V: TRBV18
size: -
J: TRBJ2-7
CDR3: CASSPPESLSEPYF
DNA: TGTGCCAGCTCACCACCCGAATCTCTCTCCGAGCCGTACTTC

D: -
V: TRBV20-1
size: -
J: TRBJ1-5
CDR3: CSASSLRLNQPQHF
DNA: TGCAGTGCTAGTAGTCTCAGGCTTAATCAGCCCCAGCATTTT

D: -
V: TRBV5-1
size: few
J: TRBJ1-1
CDR3: CASSPDGRGGTEAFF
DNA: TGCGCCAGCAGCCCGGACGGGAGAGGGGGCACTGAAGCTTTCTTT

D: -
V: TRBV7-9
size: -
J: TRBJ1-6
CDR3: CASSPENSPLHF
DNA: TGTGCCAGCAGCCCTGAGAATTCACCCCTCCACTTT

D: TRBD1
V: TRBV7-2
size: few
J: TRBJ2-7
CDR3: CASSPSADREFGSLF
DNA: TGTGCCAGCAGCCCGTCCGCGGACAGGGAATTTGGCTCACTATTC

D: -
V: TRBV11-2
size: once
J: TRBJ1-1
CDR3: CASTTLISNTEAFF
DNA: TGTGCCAGCACCACCCTAATCTCGAACACTGAAGCTTTCTTT

D: -
V: TRBV20-1
size: few
J: TRBJ1-4
CDR3: CSASNTEGGREKLFF
DNA: TGCAGTGCTAGTAACACCGAGGGTGGGCGGGAAAAACTGTTTTTT

D: TRBD2
V: TRBV12-3/TRBV12-4
size: -
J: TRBJ2-1
CDR3: CASGLLAGNEQFF
DNA: TGTGCCAGCGGTTTGCTAGCGGGCAATGAGCAGTTCTTC

D: TRBD2
V: TRBV10-1
size: -
J: TRBJ2-3
CDR3: CASSETSGRASTDTQYF
DNA: TGCGCCAGCAGTGAGACTAGCGGGAGAGCTAGCACAGATACGCAGTATTTT

D: TRBD1
V: TRBV20-1
size: medium-sized
J: TRBJ1-2
CDR3: CSARQGQANYGYTF
DNA: TGCAGTGCCAGGCAAGGACAGGCTAACTATGGCTACACCTTC

D: TRBD1
V: TRBV4-1
size: -
J: TRBJ1-1
CDR3: CASSDLQGMNTEAFF
DNA: TGCGCCAGCAGCGATCTACAGGGGATGAACACTGAAGCTTTCTTT

D: -
V: TRBV7-2
size: -
J: TRBJ1-5
CDR3: CASSLAVGYSNQPQHF
DNA: TGTGCCAGCAGCTTAGCCGTGGGGTACAGCAATCAGCCCCAGCATTTT

D: TRBD2
V: TRBV6-5
size: -
J: TRBJ2-7
CDR3: CASSSGNLFYEQYF
DNA: TGTGCCAGCAGTAGCGGGAATTTATTCTACGAGCAGTACTTC

D: TRBD2
V: TRBV5-1
size: -
J: TRBJ2-1
CDR3: CASSLGLAGIYNEQFF
DNA: TGCGCCAGCAGCTTGGGTCTAGCGGGGATCTACAATGAGCAGTTCTTC

D: -
V: TRBV20-1
size: -
J: TRBJ1-1
CDR3: CSASSLQELDTEAFF
DNA: TGCAGTGCTAGTTCTCTTCAGGAGCTAGACACTGAAGCTTTCTTT

D: -
V: TRBV5-5
size: few
J: TRBJ2-5
CDR3: CASSLDAGETQYF
DNA: TGTGCCAGCAGCTTGGATGCGGGGGAGACCCAGTACTTC